The 24 T cell receptor beta chains below come from one sample, sequenced in a study of STAT3 mutations in large granular lymphocyte leukemia. General study results and limits: In T-cell large granular lymphocyte leukemia, about half of patients showed multiple immunodominant subclonotypes.

Profiled with immunoSEQ multiplex PCR; TCRdb holds only in-frame clones, not every one. The repertoire has 9,500 to 12,000 clones, 85% of them found once; the top ten carry 85% to 90%. Which antigens these TCRs recognize remains unknown. Specimen: peripheral blood mononuclear cells. These receptors were taken from a man at least 80 years old with T-cell large granular lymphocyte leukemia. Some clones in this sample may be carry-over from other donors' samples.

This clone was counted once. The chain combines TRBV6-6 with TRBJ1-2, with D perhaps matching TRBD1 (5 bases). V gave up 3 bases and J gave up 10 bases, with 15 bases separating them. The germline gives CDR1 MNHNY, CDR2 SVGAGI (reference sequence). The CDR3 runs 13 residues. The CDR3 protein is CASSYLGGEDYTF. The CDR3 region has the DNA TGTGCCAGCAGTTATTTGGGGGGGGAGGACTACACCTTC.

The chain couples TRBV5-1 to TRBJ2-6; a possible D gene is TRBD1 (5 bases). CDR3 length: 16 residues. In germline, CDR1 is SGHRS, CDR2 YFSETQ. Trimming stripped 0 bases from V and 1 base from J, with 8 bases between. CDR3 nucleotides: TGCGCCAGCAGCTTGGACAGGACGTCTGGGGCCAACGTCCTGACTTTC. Protein: CASSLDRTSGANVLTF.

V usage is TRBV25-1 and J usage is TRBJ2-2; 9 bases are shared with TRBD1. V shed 5 bases and J 6 bases; nucleotides not matched to a gene: 7. CDR3 length: 15 amino acids. Per the germline V gene, CDR1 is MGHDK and CDR2 is SYGVNS. DNA of the CDR3: TGTGCCAGCAGTCAACAGGGGGCGCTCGCCGGGGAGCTGTTTTTT. It yields the protein CASSQQGALAGELFF. The full variable domain, in which reference TRBV25-1 and TRBJ2-2 provide the parts outside the CDR3, is EADIYQTPRYLVIGTGKKITLECSQTMGHDKMYWYQQDPGMELHLIHYSYGVNSTEKGDLSSESTVSRIRTEHFPLTLESARPSHTSQYLCASSQQGALAGELFFGEGSRLTVL.

V and J are TRBV9 and TRBJ2-2, with 15 nucleotides matching TRBD2. Germline CDR1 is SGDLS and CDR2 is YYNGEE. The CDR3 is made up of 17 amino acids. With V trimmed by 5 bases and J by 6 bases, 8 bases remained unmatched. CDR3 amino acids: CASRRTSGGALAGELFF. The CDR3 coding sequence is TGTGCCAGCAGAAGGACTAGCGGGGGGGCGCTCGCCGGGGAGCTGTTTTTT.

V and J are TRBV5-8 and TRBJ1-1, with unresolved D. CDR1 SGHTS and CDR2 YDEGEE come from the germline V gene. Trimming left V 0 bases short and J 10 bases short, with 13 bases between. The CDR3 is made up of 13 amino acids. The CDR3 is CASSLATIGAAFF. CDR3 DNA: TGTGCCAGCAGCTTGGCTACAATTGGTGCAGCTTTCTTT.

V gene TRBV6-5 combines with J gene TRBJ2-7; no clear D. The CDR3 runs 13 residues. V shed 6 bases and J shed 2 bases, with 11 bases lying between them. CDR1 and CDR2 from the germline V gene are MNHEY and SVGAGI. The chain's CDR3 is CASSPSQTYEQYF. The CDR3 DNA sequence: TGTGCCAGCAGCCCGTCCCAAACCTACGAGCAGTACTTC.

V and J are TRBV19 and TRBJ2-1; D gene ambiguous. V shed 9 bases and J shed 10 bases, with 16 bases lying between them. In germline, CDR1 is LNHDA, CDR2 SQIVND (reference sequence). The CDR3 contains 12 residues. CDR3 residues: CASQPGGGEQFF. The CDR3 DNA is TGTGCCAGCCAGCCGGGTGGTGGGGAGCAGTTCTTC.

V and J are TRBV6-5 and TRBJ2-7; TRBD1 matches at 8 bases. CDR3 size: 14 residues. Germline values: CDR1 MNHEY, CDR2 SVGAGI. The trim removed 2 bases at V and 2 bases at J, leaving 2 bases unmatched. The DNA of the CDR3 is TGTGCCAGCAGTTACCGGGACAGGACCTACGAGCAGTACTTC. It codes for CASSYRDRTYEQYF.

The V gene is TRBV15, the J gene TRBJ2-7, with D possibly TRBD1 on 6 matching bases. CDR3 size: 16 residues. Trimming stripped 1 base from V and 2 bases from J, with 15 bases between. Germline V gene sequence: CDR1 LNHNV, CDR2 YYDKDF (reference sequence). The CDR3 loop reads CATSRGAQGPTYEQYF. The DNA of the CDR3 is TGTGCCACCAGCAGAGGAGCACAGGGTCCCACCTACGAGCAGTACTTC.

The V and J genes are TRBV5-8 and TRBJ2-3; 9 bases are a match to TRBD1. Trimming took 4 bases from V and 1 from J; bases not matched to a gene: 4. The CDR3 covers 15 residues. In germline, CDR1 is SGHTS, CDR2 YDEGEE. CDR3 sequence (DNA): TGTGCCAGCAGCGGGACAGGGTACGGCACAGATACGCAGTATTTT. Its protein product is CASSGTGYGTDTQYF.

This clone has a single count. The chain couples TRBV9 to TRBJ2-1; the D is unclear. Germline V gene data show CDR1 as SGDLS and CDR2 as YYNGEE. The CDR3 covers 16 residues. Trimming took 4 bases from V and 0 from J, leaving 14 bases between them. CDR3 loop: CASSPSTRSSYNEQFF. The DNA of the CDR3 is TGTGCCAGCAGCCCGTCGACGCGTAGCTCCTACAATGAGCAGTTCTTC.

The chain uses TRBV12-5 and TRBJ2-3; D may correspond to TRBD1 or TRBD2 (5 bases each). This CDR3 region has 13 residues. Germline CDR1 is LGHNT and CDR2 is FRNRAP. V was trimmed by 0 bases and J by 6 bases, leaving 7 bases between them. The DNA of the CDR3 is TGTGCTAGTGGTTTGGTTGAGGGGGATACGCAGTATTTT. Encoded protein: CASGLVEGDTQYF.

This sequence joins TRBV11-3 and TRBJ1-1; D gene unclear. The V and J ends lost 1 base and 1 base respectively, with 4 bases between them. Germline CDR1 and CDR2: SGHNT and YENEEA. This CDR3 contains 13 residues. Written as DNA, the CDR3 is TGTGCCAGCAGCTTAGGGGGGAACACTGAAGCTTTCTTT. This sequence encodes CASSLGGNTEAFF.

In this sample, this clone turned up once. The V and J genes are TRBV7-9 and TRBJ1-2; no firm D call. This CDR3 has 14 amino acids. Trimming took 0 bases from V and 3 from J, leaving 8 bases between them. Germline loops: CDR1 SEHNR, CDR2 FQNEAQ (reference sequence). CDR3 sequence (DNA): TGTGCCAGCAGCTTAGCAGGAGGTCACTATGGCTACACCTTC. It specifies CASSLAGGHYGYTF.

The rearrangement uses TRBV5-1 and TRBJ1-4, with unresolved D. Trimming stripped 4 bases from V and 6 bases from J, with 13 bases between. The CDR3 is 14 amino acids. CDR1 is SGHRS, CDR2 YFSETQ, per germline. The CDR3 loop is CASSRGSYDEKLFF. The DNA of the CDR3 is TGCGCCAGCAGCCGAGGTTCATACGATGAAAAACTGTTTTTT.

The chain recombines TRBV11-3 with TRBJ2-5; no reliable D call. This CDR3 contains 13 residues. V lost 3 bases to trimming and J lost 6 bases, with 11 bases between them. Germline assignment: CDR1 SGHNT and CDR2 YENEEA. CDR3: CASSFGFTQTQYF. CDR3 nucleotide sequence: TGTGCCAGCAGCTTCGGGTTTACTCAGACCCAGTACTTC. The entire variable domain, with the rest obtained from reference TRBV11-3 and TRBJ2-5, is as follows: EAGVVQSPRYKIIEKKQPVAFWCNPISGHNTLYWYLQNLGQGPELLIRYENEEAVDDSQLPKDRFSAERLKGVDSTLKIQPAELGDSAVYLCASSFGFTQTQYFGPGTRLLVL.

The chain couples TRBV7-2 to TRBJ2-7; TRBD1 matches 8 bases. V gave up 2 bases and J gave up 5 bases; unmatched junction bases: 8. The germline V gene has CDR1 SGHTA and CDR2 FQGNSA. The CDR3 has 15 residues. The DNA of the CDR3 is TGTGCCAGCAGCTTAAGGGGGACAGGCGGCGACGAGCAGTACTTC. Encoded protein: CASSLRGTGGDEQYF.

This chain links TRBV6-6 with TRBJ1-6, with TRBD1 identical over 7 bases. The CDR3 runs to 15 residues. Germline values: CDR1 MNHNY, CDR2 SVGAGI (reference sequence). J was trimmed by 6 bases and V by 7 bases; bases with no gene match: 9. The DNA for the CDR3 is TGTGCCAGCACCCGGGGGGACAGCTTTAATTCACCCCTCCACTTT. Encoded protein: CASTRGDSFNSPLHF.

The genes are TRBV20-1 and TRBJ1-4; a possible D gene is TRBD1 (5 bases). The V end was cut by 0 bases, the J end by 13 bases, with 9 bases between. The germline V gene has CDR1 DFQATT and CDR2 SNEGSKA (reference sequence). The CDR3 has 11 residues. The DNA for the CDR3 is TGCAGTGCTAGAGATCCGGGGGGACTGTTTTTT. It specifies CSARDPGGLFF.

The genes are TRBV6-6 and TRBJ2-7, with D possibly called TRBD1 or TRBD2 (6 bases each). The CDR3 extends over 14 amino acids. Trimming took off 0 bases at V and 7 bases at J, with 13 bases between the two ends. The germline gives CDR1 MNHNY, CDR2 SVGAGI (reference sequence). As DNA, the CDR3 is TGTGCCAGCAGTTACTCCCATGGGGGGCAAGAGCAGTACTTC. This encodes CASSYSHGGQEQYF.

The V and J genes are TRBV5-4 and TRBJ1-1; D unresolved. There are 15 residues in the CDR3. Germline V gene sequence: CDR1 SGHNT, CDR2 YYREEE (reference sequence). Trimming stripped 4 bases from V and 5 bases from J, with 18 bases between. CDR3 sequence reads: CASSGQTTAGTEAFF. The CDR3, as DNA: TGTGCCAGCAGCGGGCAAACCACAGCGGGAACTGAAGCTTTCTTT.

The chain joins TRBV5-6 to TRBJ2-4; D uncertain. V dropped 4 bases and J dropped 12 bases, with 20 bases sitting between them. This CDR3 has 14 residues. Germline V gives CDR1 SGHDT, CDR2 YYEEEE. CDR3 nucleotides: TGTGCCAGCAGCCCTCGAGTGACCGCCGAGTCTCAGTACTTC. Translating gives CASSPRVTAESQYF. The variable domain in full, completed from reference TRBV5-6 and TRBJ2-4, reads DAGVTQSPTHLIKTRGQQVTLRCSPKSGHDTVSWYQQALGQGPQFIFQYYEEEERQRGNFPDRFSGHQFPNYSSELNVNALLLGDSALYLCASSPRVTAESQYFGAGTRLSVL.

V gene TRBV18 combines with J gene TRBJ2-5; D gene unclear. Germline V gene lookup returns CDR1 KGHSH and CDR2 LQKENI. The CDR3 length is 16 residues. Trimming took 1 base from V and 0 from J, leaving 12 bases between them. The CDR3 DNA is TGTGCCAGCTCACCACTAACGTTGGGGTACCAAGAGACCCAGTACTTC. Its protein is CASSPLTLGYQETQYF.

J is TRBJ2-3 and V is TRBV30; no reliable D call. CDR3 length equals 12 residues. V lost 3 bases, J lost 3 bases, and 7 bases lay in between. The germline V gene encodes CDR1 GTSNPN and CDR2 SVGIG (reference sequence). CDR3 nucleotides: TGTGCCTGGAGCCAAAATACAGATACGCAGTATTTT. It yields the protein CAWSQNTDTQYF.